The 24 T cell receptor beta chains below all came from one sample that was sequenced in a study of B cell selection in AIRE deficiency. Conventional CD4 T cells were sorted as CD4+CD127+ cells. Using immunoSEQ multiplex PCR, the repertoire was profiled, and TCRdb retains in-frame clones only, with some absent. The repertoire includes 20,000 to 25,000 clones, roughly 96% of them detected once, and around 0.19% sits in the top ten. The sample taken for sequencing was conventional CD4+ T cells sorted from PBMCs. The receptors come from a human donor with AIRE deficiency.

The rearrangement links TRBV10-3 to TRBJ2-3; the D gene is possibly TRBD1 (6 bases). CDR3 length: 13 amino acids. Germline V gene sequence: CDR1 ENHRY, CDR2 SYGVKD. Trimming stripped 10 bases from V and 2 bases from J, with 13 bases between. The CDR3 region is CATGGQITDTQYF. The DNA for the CDR3 is TGTGCCACAGGCGGACAGATCACAGATACGCAGTATTTT.

The rearrangement links TRBV19 to TRBJ2-7; D possibly matches TRBD1 or TRBD2 (6 bases each). Germline CDR1 and CDR2: LNHDA and SQIVND (reference sequence). This CDR3 is built from 14 residues. V lost 3 bases to trimming and J lost 9 bases, with 18 bases between them. Here the CDR3 reads CASSIPGALDRQYF. The DNA for the CDR3 is TGTGCCAGTAGTATTCCGGGGGCGCTGGATCGGCAGTACTTC.

The CDR3 region has the DNA TGTGCCAGCAGCTTAGGCCGACAGAATGCCGCACAATTAGAGCAGTTCTTC. It codes for CASSLGRQNAAQLEQFF. This chain joins TRBV7-8 and TRBJ2-1; possibly TRBD1 for D (5 bases). V was trimmed by 1 base and J by 10 bases, leaving 23 bases between them. The germline V gene encodes CDR1 SGHVS and CDR2 FQNEAQ. The CDR3 is made up of 17 amino acids. Full variable domain (rest looked up from reference TRBV7-8 and TRBJ2-1): GAGVSQSPRYKVAKRGQDVALRCDPISGHVSLFWYQQALGQGPEFLTYFQNEAQLDKSGLPSDRFFAERPEGSVSTLKIQRTQQEDSAVYLCASSLGRQNAAQLEQFFGPGTRLTVL.

The gene calls are TRBV5-4 and TRBJ2-7; 7 bases agree with TRBD1. V lost 0 bases, J lost 1 base, and 10 bases stayed unmatched. The CDR3 is made up of 17 amino acids. Germline V gene sequence: CDR1 SGHNT, CDR2 YYREEE (reference sequence). In nucleotides, the CDR3 is TGTGCCAGCAGCTTGGCCGTGACGAGGGGGCGATCCTACGAGCAGTACTTC. This codes for CASSLAVTRGRSYEQYF.

The genes are TRBV5-4 and TRBJ1-2; 7 bases map to TRBD1. Germline-derived CDR1 and CDR2 are SGHNT and YYREEE (reference sequence). This CDR3 is built from 14 residues. V lost 3 bases to trimming and J lost 1 base; unmatched junction nucleotides: 3. The CDR3 DNA is TGTGCCAGCAGCTCGGGACAGATTAACTATGGCTACACCTTC. This codes for CASSSGQINYGYTF. The entire variable domain, with the rest obtained from reference TRBV5-4 and TRBJ1-2, is as follows: ETGVTQSPTHLIKTRGQQVTLRCSSQSGHNTVSWYQQALGQGPQFIFQYYREEENGRGNFPPRFSGLQFPNYSSELNVNALELDDSALYLCASSSGQINYGYTFGSGTRLTVV.

The chain joins TRBV28 to TRBJ1-2; TRBD1 matches 7 bases. The germline V gene has CDR1 MDHEN and CDR2 SYDVKM. The CDR3 length is 13 residues. Germline trimming cut 2 bases from V and 4 bases from J; bases unmatched to any gene: 1. CDR3 DNA sequence: TGTGCCAGCAGTTTACGGGACAGCTATGGCTACACCTTC. This translates into CASSLRDSYGYTF.

The J gene is TRBJ2-1, the V gene TRBV29-1, with 7 bases aligning to TRBD2. Germline-derived CDR1 and CDR2 are SQVTM and ANQGSEA. This CDR3 has 12 amino acids. Trimming removed 8 bases from V and 9 bases from J; junction bases left unmatched: 10. CDR3 region: CSSRDYVGEQFF. CDR3 in DNA: TGCAGCTCCCGGGACTATGTGGGTGAGCAGTTCTTC.

The genes are TRBV7-2 and TRBJ2-3, with D perhaps matching TRBD1 (5 bases). Trimming removed 3 bases from V and 2 bases from J, with 12 bases in between. The CDR3 sequence is 15 residues long. Germline-derived CDR1 and CDR2 are SGHTA and FQGNSA. This CDR3 is CASSFDSSPTDTQYF. Here the CDR3 DNA reads TGTGCCAGCAGCTTCGACAGTTCACCCACAGATACGCAGTATTTT.

CDR3 DNA sequence: TGCGCCAGCAGCCTGGCAGCTAGCGGGAGGTCCACAGATACGCAGTATTTT. Translation: CASSLAASGRSTDTQYF. The chain uses TRBV5-1 and TRBJ2-3, with TRBD2 matching over 11 bases. V gave up 4 bases and J gave up 2 bases; unmatched junction bases: 9. Germline V gene sequence: CDR1 SGHRS, CDR2 YFSETQ. The CDR3 consists of 17 residues.

The CDR3 loop is CASSEAGDRQTSYEQYF. CDR3 DNA: TGTGCCAGCAGTGAAGCGGGGGATAGACAGACCTCCTACGAGCAGTACTTC. The genes are TRBV6-1 and TRBJ2-7, with D perhaps given as TRBD1 or TRBD2 (5 bases each). The CDR3 length is 17 residues. V lost 0 bases and J 0 bases, leaving 15 bases between the germline ends. From germline, CDR1 is MNHNS and CDR2 SASEGT.

This chain connects TRBV10-3 to TRBJ2-7, with 7 nucleotides matching TRBD2. The CDR3 is 13 residues long. Germline lookup yields CDR1 ENHRY and CDR2 SYGVKD. V shed 5 bases, J shed 4 bases, and the junction held 5 bases outside the gene matches. Here the CDR3 DNA reads TGTGCCATCAGTAAAAGCGGGGATTACGAGCAGTACTTC. Amino acids: CAISKSGDYEQYF.

The chain couples TRBV28 to TRBJ2-3; no reliable D call. The CDR3 spans 14 residues. Germline V gene lookup returns CDR1 MDHEN and CDR2 SYDVKM. Trimming left V 2 bases short and J 1 base short, with 7 bases between. The CDR3 protein is CASSLSDGTDTQYF. The CDR3 DNA sequence: TGTGCCAGCAGTTTAAGCGATGGCACAGATACGCAGTATTTT. Together with reference TRBV28 and TRBJ2-3, the CDR3 gives the full variable domain: DVKVTQSSRYLVKRTGEKVFLECVQDMDHENMFWYRQDPGLGLRLIYFSYDVKMKEKGDIPEGYSVSREKKERFSLILESASTNQTSMYLCASSLSDGTDTQYFGPGTRLTVL.

Only a few counts were recorded for this clone. The chain joins TRBV5-1 to TRBJ2-3, with TRBD1 matching over 9 bases. The V gene end was trimmed by 3 bases and the J gene end by 2 bases; junction bases not matched to a gene: 4. The CDR3 is 15 amino acids. CDR1 SGHRS and CDR2 YFSETQ come from the germline V gene. CDR3 region: CASSSGQGYTDTQYF. CDR3 DNA sequence: TGCGCCAGCAGCTCAGGACAGGGGTACACAGATACGCAGTATTTT.

The J gene is TRBJ1-1, the V gene TRBV6-1, with 7 bases identical to TRBD1. Germline trimming cut 6 bases from V and 0 bases from J; bases unmatched to any gene: 4. The CDR3 totals 14 residues. CDR1 MNHNS and CDR2 SASEGT come from the germline V gene. CDR3 residues: CASRGGQMNTEAFF. CDR3 coding DNA: TGTGCCAGCAGGGGGGGACAGATGAACACTGAAGCTTTCTTT.

The V gene is TRBV5-1, the J gene TRBJ1-2; tentative D call: TRBD1 (6 bases). CDR1 and CDR2 from the germline V gene are SGHRS and YFSETQ. The V and J ends lost 0 bases and 8 bases respectively, with 17 bases between them. The CDR3 covers 15 residues. Here the CDR3 DNA reads TGCGCCAGCAGCTTGGAATCTCCGGGGGCGCGCGGCTACACCTTC. This translates into CASSLESPGARGYTF.

The rearrangement links TRBV5-1 to TRBJ2-2; 8 nucleotides agree with TRBD1. V trimming: 7 bases; J trimming: 0 bases; junction bases outside the gene matches: 11. Germline CDR1 reads SGHRS; CDR2 reads YFSETQ. The CDR3 runs to 17 residues. The chain's CDR3 is CASFPGQAFTNTGELFF. In DNA, the CDR3 is TGCGCCAGCTTTCCGGGACAGGCATTCACGAACACCGGGGAGCTGTTTTTT.

V usage is TRBV6-5 and J usage is TRBJ2-7; D is uncertain. CDR3 size: 11 residues. V was cut by 6 bases and J by 3 bases, with 6 bases left in between. Germline lookup yields CDR1 MNHEY and CDR2 SVGAGI. DNA for the CDR3: TGTGCCAGCAGGTACGACTACGAGCAGTACTTC. Translated: CASRYDYEQYF.

Concerning this clone: At the DNA level, this CDR3 is encoded by other sequences in the same sample as well. The genes are TRBV19 and TRBJ2-7; 11 bases agree with TRBD2. The V and J ends lost 5 bases and 0 bases, in that order; junction bases with no gene match: 3. The CDR3 is 15 residues long. Germline V gene lookup returns CDR1 LNHDA and CDR2 SQIVND (reference sequence). CDR3 amino acids: CASSPTSGSSYEQYF. The CDR3 nucleotides are TGTGCCAGTAGTCCAACTAGCGGGAGCTCCTACGAGCAGTACTTC.

The J gene is TRBJ2-1, the V gene TRBV7-2; 13 bases are shared with TRBD2. The CDR3 is made up of 17 amino acids. The germline V gene has CDR1 SGHTA and CDR2 FQGNSA. V trimming: 2 bases; J trimming: 2 bases; junction bases outside the gene matches: 3. The CDR3 spells CASSLTSGRAAYNEQFF. CDR3 bases: TGTGCCAGCAGCTTAACTAGCGGGAGGGCAGCCTACAATGAGCAGTTCTTC.

The chain uses TRBV5-1 and TRBJ1-5; D remains ambiguous. This CDR3 has 17 residues. The V and J ends lost 4 bases and 4 bases respectively, with 21 bases between them. Germline assignment: CDR1 SGHRS and CDR2 YFSETQ. The CDR3 DNA is TGCGCCAGCAGCCTTTTGGTCCCGCAGAGAGAGAATCAGCCCCAGCATTTT. Its translation: CASSLLVPQRENQPQHF.

This rearrangement joins TRBV30 to TRBJ1-5; 11 bases align to TRBD1. Looked up from germline, CDR1 is GTSNPN and CDR2 is SVGIG (reference sequence). The CDR3 runs 15 residues. The V segment lost 1 base and the J segment 3 bases; nucleotides outside the gene matches: 2. The CDR3: CAWSGDRGSNQPQHF. As DNA, the CDR3 is TGTGCCTGGAGTGGGGACAGGGGGTCCAATCAGCCCCAGCATTTT.

V usage is TRBV28 and J usage is TRBJ1-5, with D possibly matching TRBD1 (6 bases). This CDR3 spans 17 amino acids. Germline CDR1 is MDHEN and CDR2 is SYDVKM. Trimming took 6 bases from V and 6 from J, leaving 24 bases between them. CDR3 sequence reads: CASSRRRGTGRGQPQHF. The CDR3 coding sequence is TGTGCCAGCAGCCGTCGGAGGGGCACAGGGCGGGGTCAGCCCCAGCATTTT.

The J gene is TRBJ2-4, the V gene TRBV2; D may correspond to TRBD1 or TRBD2 (5 bases each). This CDR3 has 12 amino acids. V was pared by 4 bases and J by 9 bases, with 10 bases between. Germline CDR1 is SNHLY and CDR2 is FYNNEI. The CDR3 reads CASSVRGGIQYF. CDR3 nucleotide sequence: TGTGCCAGCAGTGTACGGGGCGGCATTCAGTACTTC.

The chain couples TRBV7-2 to TRBJ2-5, with a weak D call TRBD2 (6 bases). The CDR3 has 18 amino acids. V was pared by 1 base and J by 3 bases, with 21 bases between. The V gene's germline CDR1 is SGHTA and CDR2 FQGNSA. CDR3 amino acids: CASSLVTGVGLGEETQYF. The CDR3 region has the DNA TGTGCCAGCAGCTTAGTGACGGGAGTGGGCTTGGGGGAAGAGACCCAGTACTTC.